This passage covers 18 T cell receptor beta chains from one sample sequenced in a study of T cells in Graves' hyperthyroidism and ophthalmopathy. The source material, RNA transcripts, was used to amplify TCR beta CDR3 regions. When the TCR CDR3 underwent first-round RT-PCR, the HTBI primer set was used. TCRdb called the multiplex PCR reads again in MiXCR, with one record for every CDR3 protein. This table has 550,000 to 650,000 distinct CDR3 sequences, roughly 15% appearing once. Sequencing was performed on blood. The receptors were sampled from a woman between 40 and 50 years old with Graves' hyperthyroidism.

This clonotype was seen repeatedly, ten times or more. The V gene is TRBV2, the J gene TRBJ2-1, with D hard to call. The germline V gene encodes CDR1 SNHLY and CDR2 FYNNEI. The CDR3 runs to 13 residues. V lost 4 bases and J lost 8, with 12 bases in between. In DNA, the CDR3 is TGTGCCAGCAGTGGGGATGGACGGTATGAGCAGTTCTTC. The encoded protein is CASSGDGRYEQFF.

The table lists this clonotype with many counts. The chain carries TRBV20-1 and TRBJ2-2; D might be TRBD1 (7 bases). Per germline, CDR1 DFQATT and CDR2 SNEGSKA (reference sequence). Trimming shortened V by 6 bases and J by 1 base, and 12 bases separated the two germline ends. CDR3 size: 14 residues. The CDR3 sequence: CSAGGTVNTGELFF. Here the CDR3 DNA reads TGCAGTGCCGGCGGGACAGTGAACACCGGGGAGCTGTTTTTT.

This clonotype showed up many times. The chain uses TRBV18 and TRBJ1-5; the match to TRBD1 covers 7 bases. The germline V gene has CDR1 KGHSH and CDR2 LQKENI. V was clipped by 4 bases and J by 3 bases; unmatched bases: 6. There are 15 residues in the CDR3. CDR3 DNA sequence: TGTGCCAGCTCACTAGGGGGACAGCCCAATCAGCCCCAGCATTTT. This gives the protein CASSLGGQPNQPQHF.

This clonotype was recorded at least ten times. The chain uses TRBV28 and TRBJ2-7; tentatively, D is TRBD2 (6 bases). There are 14 residues in the CDR3. Trimming took off 5 bases at V and 0 bases at J, with 11 bases between the two ends. Germline V CDR1 and CDR2: MDHEN, SYDVKM. The CDR3 loop reads CASSPEAGSYEQYF. The CDR3 DNA is TGTGCCAGCAGTCCTGAAGCGGGCTCCTACGAGCAGTACTTC.

There are many counts of this clonotype. This chain links TRBV2 with TRBJ1-5, with D possibly being TRBD1 (5 bases). V was clipped by 6 bases and J by 2 bases, with 8 bases between them. Germline assignment: CDR1 SNHLY and CDR2 FYNNEI. The CDR3 runs 13 residues. This CDR3 is CASSGGGNQPQHF. The CDR3 DNA reads TGTGCCAGCAGCGGAGGGGGCAATCAGCCCCAGCATTTT.

This clonotype appeared many times. The chain carries TRBV20-1 and TRBJ1-5, with D tentatively TRBD1 (6 bases). The CDR3 has 17 amino acids. The V and J ends lost 2 bases and 0 bases respectively, with 17 bases between them. Germline V gives CDR1 DFQATT, CDR2 SNEGSKA (reference sequence). This CDR3 is CSARTADSRYSNQPQHF. The CDR3 region has the DNA TGCAGTGCTAGAACCGCGGACAGTCGCTATAGCAATCAGCCCCAGCATTTT.

This rearrangement joins TRBV12-3 or TRBV12-4 to TRBJ1-1; 7 nucleotides match TRBD1. Germline trimming cut 5 bases from V and 0 bases from J; bases unmatched to any gene: 15. CDR3 length: 18 amino acids. The CDR3 loop is CASSPLTGPLSLNTEAFF. CDR3 sequence (DNA): TGTGCCAGCAGTCCCTTGACAGGGCCCTTATCTTTGAACACTGAAGCTTTCTTT.

The chain has TRBV9 and TRBJ1-2, with 7 nucleotides matching TRBD1. The CDR3 length is 14 residues. J was trimmed by 9 bases and V by 1 base; bases with no gene match: 9. Germline CDR1 SGDLS, CDR2 YYNGEE. DNA of the CDR3: TGTGCCAGCAGCGTAACGACAGGGTCAATAAGCTACACCTTC. It yields the protein CASSVTTGSISYTF.

In its sample, this clonotype was seen many times. The J gene is TRBJ2-1, the V gene TRBV11-2; possibly TRBD2 for D (6 bases). The CDR3 totals 14 residues. Germline V CDR1 and CDR2: SGHAT, FQNNGV. V was trimmed by 10 bases and J by 3 bases, leaving 16 bases between them. In DNA, the CDR3 is TGTGCCATCTTGGGAGGAGAAGACTACAATGAGCAGTTCTTC. As protein: CAILGGEDYNEQFF.

This clonotype was found a few times. The chain joins TRBV30 to TRBJ2-5, with TRBD1 matching 7 bases. CDR1 is GTSNPN, CDR2 SVGIG, per germline (reference sequence). The length of the CDR3 is 15 residues. Trimming at V came to 1 base and at J to 2 bases, leaving 7 bases not matched to a gene. CDR3 bases: TGTGCCTGGAGTGCGAACACGGGACAGCAAGAGACCCAGTACTTC. Protein sequence: CAWSANTGQQETQYF.

This clonotype occurred many times. The chain links TRBV7-3 to TRBJ2-3, with 8 bases matching TRBD1. In germline, CDR1 is SGHTA, CDR2 FQGTGA. The CDR3 is 16 residues long. Germline trimming cut 5 bases from V and 4 bases from J; bases unmatched to any gene: 11. In DNA, the CDR3 is TGTGCCAGCAGCCCCGGACAGGGAAGGTTCGCAGATACGCAGTATTTT. It specifies CASSPGQGRFADTQYF.

In its sample, this clonotype was seen a few times. The chain is built from TRBV27 and TRBJ1-1; 7 bases fit TRBD1. The germline V gene has CDR1 MNHEY and CDR2 SMNVEV (reference sequence). The CDR3 extends over 16 amino acids. V lost 5 bases and J lost 5; bases outside the gene matches: 14. CDR3 residues: CASSPIPDRAGTEAFF. The CDR3 DNA follows: TGTGCCAGCAGTCCAATCCCCGACAGGGCAGGAACTGAAGCTTTCTTT.

The sample holds many counts of this clonotype. The chain uses TRBV11-2 and TRBJ1-4; no clear D. The germline CDR1 and CDR2 sequences are SGHAT and FQNNGV. The length of the CDR3 is 16 residues. The V and J ends lost 3 bases and 0 bases respectively, with 11 bases between them. The CDR3 protein is CASSLVSRSTNEKLFF. CDR3 bases: TGTGCCAGCAGCTTGGTCAGCCGATCAACTAATGAAAAACTGTTTTTT.

This clonotype was picked up many times. V gene TRBV27 combines with J gene TRBJ2-3; D remains ambiguous. Looked up from germline, CDR1 is MNHEY and CDR2 is SMNVEV (reference sequence). The CDR3 contains 15 residues. V was pared by 2 bases and J by 0 bases, with 9 bases between. The CDR3, as DNA: TGTGCCAGCAGTTTAGTAACAGCTAGCACAGATACGCAGTATTTT. Its protein product is CASSLVTASTDTQYF.

This clonotype was counted a single time. This may be a read error, as it is one base from a much larger clone. The chain carries TRBV6-1 and TRBJ2-7, with D possibly TRBD2 on 5 matching bases. Germline V gene lookup returns CDR1 MNHNS and CDR2 SASEGT. The CDR3 has 15 amino acids. The CDR3 spells CASSEVYGSSYEQHF. CDR3 coding DNA: TGTGCCAGCAGTGAAGTTTATGGGAGCTCCTACGAGCAGCACTTC.

The sample holds many counts of this clonotype. The chain has TRBV7-2 and TRBJ2-5; TRBD2 matches 10 bases. Germline assignment: CDR1 SGHTA and CDR2 FQGNSA. This CDR3 comprises 16 residues. J lost 4 bases, V lost 4 bases, and 9 bases had no gene match. This CDR3 reads CASSSTMTSGSETQYF. The CDR3 nucleotides are TGTGCCAGCAGCTCAACAATGACTAGCGGGTCAGAGACCCAGTACTTC.

The rearrangement joins TRBV7-2 to TRBJ2-5, with 8 bases that match TRBD2. The V and J ends lost 8 bases and 13 bases, in that order; junction bases with no gene match: 12. Germline V gene data show CDR1 as SGHTA and CDR2 as FQGNSA. CDR3 size: 12 residues. Here the CDR3 DNA reads TGTGCCAGCGGCCGGAGAGGGACTAGGGTGTACTTC. It translates to CASGRRGTRVYF.

This clonotype occurred many times. The chain is built from TRBV5-1 and TRBJ2-6, with no clear D. The germline V and J ends were trimmed by 0 bases and 4 bases, with 8 bases remaining between them. Germline V gene sequence: CDR1 SGHRS, CDR2 YFSETQ. There are 15 residues in the CDR3. DNA for the CDR3: TGCGCCAGCAGCTTGGGTGATGCAGGGGCCAACGTCCTGACTTTC. The encoded protein is CASSLGDAGANVLTF.